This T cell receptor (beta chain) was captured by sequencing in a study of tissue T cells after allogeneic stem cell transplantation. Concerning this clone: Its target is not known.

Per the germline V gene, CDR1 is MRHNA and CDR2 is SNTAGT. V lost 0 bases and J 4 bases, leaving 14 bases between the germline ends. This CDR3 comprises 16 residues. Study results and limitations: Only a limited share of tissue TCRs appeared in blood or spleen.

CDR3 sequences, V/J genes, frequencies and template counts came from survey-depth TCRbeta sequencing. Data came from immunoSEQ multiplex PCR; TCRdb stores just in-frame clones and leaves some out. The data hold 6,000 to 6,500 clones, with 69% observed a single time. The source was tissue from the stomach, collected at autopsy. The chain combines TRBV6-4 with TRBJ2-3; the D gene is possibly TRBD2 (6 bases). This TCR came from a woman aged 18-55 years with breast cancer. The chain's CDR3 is CASSDSVGGIADTQYF. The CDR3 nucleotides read TGTGCCAGCAGTGACTCAGTGGGAGGAATCGCAGATACGCAGTATTTT.